This is a list of T cell receptor beta chains from one sample in a study of shared clonotypes between healthy human individuals. Only in-frame clones appear in the TCRdb table, and some are missing; sequencing was by immunoSEQ multiplex PCR. This table has roughly 2.6 million clones, about 92% appearing once. The sample consisted of naive CD4+ T cells sorted from blood. The receptors originated from a man between 18 and 29 years old in good health. Both conserved end residues are part of each CDR3. A D gene is named only where the DNA matches it firmly. The size of a clone is reported for some rows only, either as once, few or many, or as a class for expanded clones.

v_call	j_call	d_call	clone_size	cdr3_nt	cdr3_aa
TRBV9	TRBJ2-6	.	.	TGTGCCAGCGCGTCTGGGGCCAACGTCCTGACTTTC	CASASGANVLTF
TRBV7-9	TRBJ1-3	.	.	TGTGCCAGCAACCCGGCTCGGGGTACCATCTCTGGAAACACCATATATTTT	CASNPARGTISGNTIYF
TRBV9	TRBJ2-5	TRBD2	.	TGTGCCAGCAGCGTAGTAGGTAGCGGGGAGACCCAGTACTTC	CASSVVGSGETQYF
TRBV5-1	TRBJ1-1	TRBD1	.	TGCGCCAGCAGCCTGGAGGGGGCGGCTGAAGCTTTCTTT	CASSLEGAAEAFF
TRBV7-3	TRBJ2-1	.	.	TGTGCCAGCAGCTTAAGCCTAGGTTACAATGAGCAGTTCTTC	CASSLSLGYNEQFF
TRBV5-4	TRBJ2-1	TRBD2	.	TGTGCCAGCAGCGTTGGGACTAGCGGGGGTTACAATGAGCAGTTCTTC	CASSVGTSGGYNEQFF
TRBV5-1	TRBJ1-2	.	.	TGCGCCAGCAGCTTGAGGGGGTACGGCTATGGCTACACCTTC	CASSLRGYGYGYTF
TRBV5-1	TRBJ2-7	.	.	TGCGCCAGCAGCTTGGGATTTTCTTCCACTACCTACGAGCAGTACTTC	CASSLGFSSTTYEQYF
TRBV2	TRBJ2-1	.	.	TGTGCCAGCAGTGAGACTAGCAATGAGCAGTTCTTC	CASSETSNEQFF
TRBV7-2	TRBJ2-7	.	.	TGTGCCAGCAGCTATGACACCCGAGCCTACGAGCAGTACTTC	CASSYDTRAYEQYF
TRBV5-1	TRBJ2-7	TRBD2	.	TGCGCCAGCAGCCGGGGGACTAGCGGGTCCTACGAGCAGTACTTC	CASSRGTSGSYEQYF
TRBV5-1	TRBJ2-5	.	.	TGCGCCAGCAGCTTGGGGAAGGAGACCCAGTACTTC	CASSLGKETQYF
TRBV4-1	TRBJ2-5	TRBD2	.	TGCGCCAGCAGCAGGGGACTAGCGGGGGGCCAAGAGACCCAGTACTTC	CASSRGLAGGQETQYF
TRBV4-3	TRBJ1-5	.	.	TGCGCCAGCAGCCAAGAGAAGGGAGGTGGTGGCAATCAGCCCCAGCATTTT	CASSQEKGGGGNQPQHF
TRBV19	TRBJ2-2	.	once	TGTGCCAGTAGCCTGGGGGCGGGGGAGCTGTTTTTT	CASSLGAGELFF
TRBV2	TRBJ1-3	TRBD1	few	TGTGCCAGCAGTGGGACAGGGACGAGGGGAGACACCATATATTTT	CASSGTGTRGDTIYF
TRBV30	TRBJ1-4	.	.	TGTGCCTGGACTCGGGGGCAGGTTGAAAAACTGTTTTTT	CAWTRGQVEKLFF
TRBV5-4	TRBJ2-3	TRBD2	.	TGTGCCAGCAGCGTTGGACTAGCGGGGGGCCAAGGCACAGATACGCAGTATTTT	CASSVGLAGGQGTDTQYF
TRBV28	TRBJ2-1	.	.	TGTGCCAGCAGCCCATGGGTGAATGAGCAGTTCTTC	CASSPWVNEQFF
TRBV5-1	TRBJ2-5	.	.	TGCGCCAGCGGGGTAAAGGGGCGAGAGACCCAGTACTTC	CASGVKGRETQYF
TRBV11-2	TRBJ1-2	.	.	TGTGCCAGCAGCTTAGGAGGGCTCCCCGGGGGCTATGGCTACACCTTC	CASSLGGLPGGYGYTF
TRBV6-1	TRBJ2-1	TRBD2	.	TGTGCCAGCAGTGAAGCGCTTTGGACTAGCATGTTGGTGAGGTTTAATGAGCAGTTCTTC	CASSEALWTSMLVRFNEQFF
TRBV5-1	TRBJ2-7	.	.	TGCGCCAGCAGCTCTAATTTCGAGCAGTACTTC	CASSSNFEQYF
TRBV5-5	TRBJ2-7	TRBD1	.	TGTGCCAGCAGTTCTACCGGGACAGTCTCTAGCGAGCAGTACTTC	CASSSTGTVSSEQYF
TRBV10-2	TRBJ1-2	.	once	TGCGCCAGCAGAGCACAGGGAGCCTATGGCTACACCTTC	CASRAQGAYGYTF
TRBV29-1	TRBJ2-3	TRBD2	.	TGCAGCGCAACCGGGACAGAAACTAGCGGGAGCGGGGATACGCAGTATTTT	CSATGTETSGSGDTQYF
TRBV6-1	TRBJ2-3	TRBD2	.	TGTGCCAGCAGTGTGACCCATAGCGGGGCGATCGGTACGCAGTATTTT	CASSVTHSGAIGTQYF
TRBV7-8	TRBJ1-6	.	.	TGTGCCAGCAGCTTAGGACAGGACGCCTCGCCGGGTTCACCCCTCCACTTT	CASSLGQDASPGSPLHF
TRBV6-5	TRBJ2-1	.	.	TGTGCCAGCAGACTGGGACACCATGAGCAGTTCTTC	CASRLGHHEQFF
TRBV6-1	TRBJ1-5	.	.	TGTGCCAGCAGTAAGAACCAGCACAATCAGCCCCAGCATTTT	CASSKNQHNQPQHF
TRBV29-1	TRBJ1-3	.	.	TGCAGCGTTGAAGAAGGGTCTGGAAACACCATATATTTT	CSVEEGSGNTIYF
TRBV7-2	TRBJ1-6	.	.	TGTGCCAGCAGCTTAGGCGGCCAGGGTTTTAAGTCCCTCCACTTT	CASSLGGQGFKSLHF
TRBV6-5	TRBJ1-2	TRBD1	.	TGTGCCAGCAGTTACCGACAGGGCCGGTATGGCTACACCTTC	CASSYRQGRYGYTF
TRBV6-1	TRBJ2-7	.	.	TGTGCCAGCAGTGATTACCAGCTAGGGTACTTC	CASSDYQLGYF
TRBV2	TRBJ2-4	TRBD2	.	TGTGCCAGCAGCGGGACTAGCGGGGGCAAAAACATTCAGTACTTC	CASSGTSGGKNIQYF
TRBV6-5	TRBJ2-7	TRBD2	.	TGTGCCAGCAGTTACCGCGGGGGGAGCTCCTACGAGCAGTACTTC	CASSYRGGSSYEQYF
TRBV5-5	TRBJ2-5	.	once	TGTGCCAGCAGCTCCGGACTCAGGGGAGGCCAAGAGACCCAGTACTTC	CASSSGLRGGQETQYF
TRBV7-9	TRBJ1-2	.	once	TGTGCCAGCAGCTTAGATCTGCACGCTAACTATGGCTACACCTTC	CASSLDLHANYGYTF
TRBV29-1	TRBJ2-7	.	.	TGCAGCGTTGCCTCCACTCGGGCAGGGCAATACGAGCAGTACTTC	CSVASTRAGQYEQYF
TRBV7-9	TRBJ1-4	.	.	TGTGCCAGCAGCTTAGTAGGCCCAGGGCTACGCGAAAAACTGTTTTTT	CASSLVGPGLREKLFF
TRBV5-1	TRBJ1-5	.	.	TGCGCCAGCAGCTTGGTCGGCGGCGAGCCCCAGCATTTT	CASSLVGGEPQHF
TRBV5-8	TRBJ2-2	TRBD1	.	TGTGCCAGCAGCTTGGGACAGGGGTATCCCGGGGAGCTGTTTTTT	CASSLGQGYPGELFF
TRBV5-8	TRBJ2-1	.	.	TGTGCCAGCAGCTTGAAAATCCGGGGGGCGGTCTACAATGAGCAGTTCTTC	CASSLKIRGAVYNEQFF
TRBV7-2	TRBJ1-5	TRBD1	.	TGTGCCAGCAGCCCCGACAGGGCCGGTGTTCAGCCCCAGCATTTT	CASSPDRAGVQPQHF
TRBV10-2	TRBJ1-4	TRBD1	.	TGCGCCAGCAGTGAAGGAGGGGCAGGGGGCTTTTCGGGGAAACTGTTTTTT	CASSEGGAGGFSGKLFF
TRBV2	TRBJ1-3	.	.	TGTGCCAGCAGTCCAGAAGGGTTCTCTGGAAACACCATATATTTT	CASSPEGFSGNTIYF
TRBV2	TRBJ2-3	TRBD2	once	TGTGCCAGCAGTGCCACTAGCGGGACGACAGATACGCAGTATTTT	CASSATSGTTDTQYF
TRBV5-1	TRBJ2-3	.	.	TGCGCCAGCAGCGGGGGCGTCAGCACAGATACGCAGTATTTT	CASSGGVSTDTQYF
TRBV7-9	TRBJ2-1	.	.	TGTGCCAGCAGGGGACGGGAGAAGGCTTTCAATGAGCAGTTCTTC	CASRGREKAFNEQFF
TRBV11-2	TRBJ2-7	.	.	TGTGCCAGCAGCCAAGGGACCTTCTACGAGCAGTACTTC	CASSQGTFYEQYF
TRBV29-1	TRBJ2-7	TRBD1	.	TGCAGCGTTGATGGCAGGGGGAAAACCTACGAGCAGTACTTC	CSVDGRGKTYEQYF
TRBV7-8	TRBJ1-1	.	.	TGTGCCAGCAGCTTAGCGTGGATGAACACTGAAGCTTTCTTT	CASSLAWMNTEAFF
TRBV13	TRBJ2-7	.	.	TGTGCCAGCAGCCCATACGCGGCTACTCGCCGCTCCTACGAGCAGTACTTC	CASSPYAATRRSYEQYF
TRBV6-1	TRBJ2-7	TRBD2	.	TGTGCCACCAAAGTGACTAGCGGAACCTACGAGCAGTACTTC	CATKVTSGTYEQYF
TRBV10-2	TRBJ1-1	.	.	TGCGCCAGCAGTGGTATCCTGAACACTGAAGCTTTCTTT	CASSGILNTEAFF
TRBV19	TRBJ2-7	.	.	TGTGCCAGTAGTATTATGCCCAGGTCCCCTACGGACGAGCAGTACTTC	CASSIMPRSPTDEQYF